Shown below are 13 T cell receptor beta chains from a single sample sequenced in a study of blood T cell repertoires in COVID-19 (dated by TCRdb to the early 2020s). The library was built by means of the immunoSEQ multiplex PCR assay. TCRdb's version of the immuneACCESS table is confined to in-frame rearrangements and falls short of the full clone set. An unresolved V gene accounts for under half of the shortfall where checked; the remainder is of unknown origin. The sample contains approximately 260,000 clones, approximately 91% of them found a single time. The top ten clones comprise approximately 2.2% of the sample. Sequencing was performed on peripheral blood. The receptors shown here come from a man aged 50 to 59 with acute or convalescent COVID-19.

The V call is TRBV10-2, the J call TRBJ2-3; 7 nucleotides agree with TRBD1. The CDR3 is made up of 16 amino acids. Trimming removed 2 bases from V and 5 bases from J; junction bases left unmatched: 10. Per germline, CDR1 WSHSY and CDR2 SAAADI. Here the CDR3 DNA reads TGCGCCAGCAGTGAGGCGCTAGCTAGGGGGCAAGATACGCAGTATTTT. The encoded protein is CASSEALARGQDTQYF.

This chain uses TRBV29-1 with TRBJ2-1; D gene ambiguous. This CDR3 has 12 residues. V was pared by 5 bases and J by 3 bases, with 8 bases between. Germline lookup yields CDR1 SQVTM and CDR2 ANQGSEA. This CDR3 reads CSVWAGYNEQFF. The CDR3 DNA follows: TGCAGCGTTTGGGCAGGCTACAATGAGCAGTTCTTC.

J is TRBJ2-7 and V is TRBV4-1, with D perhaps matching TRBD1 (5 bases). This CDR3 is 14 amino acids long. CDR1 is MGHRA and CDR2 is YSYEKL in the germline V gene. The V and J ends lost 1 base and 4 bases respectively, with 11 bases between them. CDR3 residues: CASSQATGFYEQYF. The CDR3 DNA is TGCGCCAGCAGCCAAGCCACAGGTTTTTACGAGCAGTACTTC.

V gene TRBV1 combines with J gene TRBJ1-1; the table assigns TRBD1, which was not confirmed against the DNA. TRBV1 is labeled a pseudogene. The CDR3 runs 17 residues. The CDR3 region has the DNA TGCACCAGCAGCCCCCCTCAGTCGGGACATTCGAACACTGAAGCTTTCTTT. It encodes CTSSPPQSGHSNTEAFF.

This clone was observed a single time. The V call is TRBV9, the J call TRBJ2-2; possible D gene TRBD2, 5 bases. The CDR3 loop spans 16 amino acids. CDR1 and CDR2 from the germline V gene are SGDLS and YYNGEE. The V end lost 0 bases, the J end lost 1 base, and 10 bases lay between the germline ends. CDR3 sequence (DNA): TGTGCCAGCAGCGTAGGGTTAGCGCAGAACACCGGGGAGCTGTTTTTT. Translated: CASSVGLAQNTGELFF.

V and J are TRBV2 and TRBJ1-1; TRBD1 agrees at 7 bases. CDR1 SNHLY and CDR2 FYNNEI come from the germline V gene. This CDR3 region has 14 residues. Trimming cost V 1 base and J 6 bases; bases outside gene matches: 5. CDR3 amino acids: CASSEVGGEAEAFF. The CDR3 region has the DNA TGTGCCAGCAGTGAAGTAGGGGGCGAGGCTGAAGCTTTCTTT.

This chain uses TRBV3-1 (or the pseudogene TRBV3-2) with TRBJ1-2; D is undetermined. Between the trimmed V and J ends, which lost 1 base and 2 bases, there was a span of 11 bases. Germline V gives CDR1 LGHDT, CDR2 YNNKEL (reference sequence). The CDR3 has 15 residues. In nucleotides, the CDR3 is TGTGCCAGCAGCCAAGTAATTACAGCAAACTATGGCTACACCTTC. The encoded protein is CASSQVITANYGYTF.

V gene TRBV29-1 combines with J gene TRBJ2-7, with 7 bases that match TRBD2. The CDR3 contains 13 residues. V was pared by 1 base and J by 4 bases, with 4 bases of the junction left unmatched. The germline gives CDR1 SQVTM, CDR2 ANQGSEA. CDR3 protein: CSVEGLGGYEQYF. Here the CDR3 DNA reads TGCAGCGTTGAAGGGCTGGGGGGGTACGAGCAGTACTTC.

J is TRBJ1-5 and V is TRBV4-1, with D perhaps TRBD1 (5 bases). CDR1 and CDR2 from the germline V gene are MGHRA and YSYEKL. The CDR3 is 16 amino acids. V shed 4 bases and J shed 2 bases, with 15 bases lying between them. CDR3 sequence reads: CASSRSGVEGNQPQHF. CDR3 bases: TGCGCCAGCAGCCGATCGGGGGTTGAGGGCAATCAGCCCCAGCATTTT.

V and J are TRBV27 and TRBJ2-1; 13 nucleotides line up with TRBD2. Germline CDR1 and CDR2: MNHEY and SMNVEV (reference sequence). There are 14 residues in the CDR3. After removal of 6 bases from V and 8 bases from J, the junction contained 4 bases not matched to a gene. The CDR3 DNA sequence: TGTGCCAGCAGCCTAGGGACTAGCGGGGATGAGCAGTTCTTC. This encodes CASSLGTSGDEQFF.

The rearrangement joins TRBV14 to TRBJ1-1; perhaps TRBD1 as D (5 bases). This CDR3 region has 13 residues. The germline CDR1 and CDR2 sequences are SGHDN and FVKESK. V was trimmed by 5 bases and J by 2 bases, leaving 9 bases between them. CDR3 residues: CASSNQGNTEAFF. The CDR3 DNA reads TGTGCCAGCAGCAACCAGGGAAACACTGAAGCTTTCTTT.

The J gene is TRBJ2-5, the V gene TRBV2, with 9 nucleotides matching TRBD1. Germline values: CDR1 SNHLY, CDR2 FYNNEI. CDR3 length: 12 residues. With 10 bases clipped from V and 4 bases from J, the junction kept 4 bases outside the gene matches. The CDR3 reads CATRQGGETQYF. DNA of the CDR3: TGTGCCACCAGACAGGGGGGAGAGACCCAGTACTTC.

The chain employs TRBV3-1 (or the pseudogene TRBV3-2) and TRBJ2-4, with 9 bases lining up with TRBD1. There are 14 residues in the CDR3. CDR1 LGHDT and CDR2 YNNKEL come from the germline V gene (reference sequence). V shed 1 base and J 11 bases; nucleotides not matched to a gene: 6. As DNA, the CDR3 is TGTGCCAGCAGCCAAGGAGGACAGGGGAGGGTTCAGTACTTC. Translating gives CASSQGGQGRVQYF.